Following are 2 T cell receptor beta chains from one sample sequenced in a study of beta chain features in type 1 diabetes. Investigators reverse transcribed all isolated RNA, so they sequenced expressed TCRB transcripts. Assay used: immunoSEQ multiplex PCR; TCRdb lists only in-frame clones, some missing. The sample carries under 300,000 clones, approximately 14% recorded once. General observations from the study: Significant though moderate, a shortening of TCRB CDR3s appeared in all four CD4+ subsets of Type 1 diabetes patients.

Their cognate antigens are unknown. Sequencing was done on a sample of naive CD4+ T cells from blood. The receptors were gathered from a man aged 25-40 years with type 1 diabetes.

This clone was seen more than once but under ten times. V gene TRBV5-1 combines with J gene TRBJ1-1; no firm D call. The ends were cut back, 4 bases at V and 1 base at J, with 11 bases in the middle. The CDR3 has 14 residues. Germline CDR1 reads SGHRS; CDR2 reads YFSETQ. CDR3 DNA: TGCGCCAGCAGCCCCGGCCCAGGGAACACTGAAGCTTTCTTT. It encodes CASSPGPGNTEAFF.

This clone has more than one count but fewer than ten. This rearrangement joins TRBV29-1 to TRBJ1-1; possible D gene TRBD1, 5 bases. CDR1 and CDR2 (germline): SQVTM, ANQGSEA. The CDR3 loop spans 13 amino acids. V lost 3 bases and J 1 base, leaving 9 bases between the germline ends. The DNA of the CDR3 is TGCAGCGTTGAGTACAGGTCGAACACTGAAGCTTTCTTT. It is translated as CSVEYRSNTEAFF.